The next 28 T cell receptor beta chains were all read from a single sample in a study of blood T cell repertoires in COVID-19. Sequencing was performed with immunoSEQ multiplex PCR; in TCRdb, only in-frame clones are kept and a portion is missing. The table lists about 76,000 clones, 82% of them singletons. The sample consisted of peripheral blood. These receptor sequences come from a human donor in a cohort sampled during active COVID-19.

The chain combines TRBV7-2 with TRBJ2-5, with D possibly TRBD2 on 6 matching bases. This CDR3 spans 13 amino acids. The V end was cut by 2 bases, the J end by 5 bases, with 9 bases between. From germline, CDR1 is SGHTA and CDR2 FQGNSA. The CDR3 here is CASSLTGGETQYF. The CDR3 DNA sequence: TGTGCCAGCAGCTTAACTGGGGGGGAGACCCAGTACTTC.

The V and J genes are TRBV5-1 and TRBJ2-1; D perhaps matches TRBD2 (5 bases). The CDR3 has 15 amino acids. Germline V gene data show CDR1 as SGHRS and CDR2 as YFSETQ. Trimming took off 4 bases at V and 6 bases at J, with 17 bases between the two ends. The CDR3 spells CASSSSGITSNEQFF. DNA of the CDR3: TGCGCCAGCAGCAGTTCGGGAATTACCTCCAATGAGCAGTTCTTC.

This clone was recorded once. The rearrangement joins TRBV5-1 to TRBJ2-2; D may be TRBD1 (5 bases). Per the germline V gene, CDR1 is SGHRS and CDR2 is YFSETQ. This CDR3 has 16 amino acids. Trimming removed 2 bases from V and 0 bases from J, with 11 bases in between. The CDR3 reads CASSLGAGSNTGELFF. The DNA for the CDR3 is TGCGCCAGCAGCTTAGGGGCAGGGTCGAACACCGGGGAGCTGTTTTTT.

The rearrangement joins TRBV5-6 to TRBJ2-7, with 9 bases fitting TRBD1. CDR1 SGHDT and CDR2 YYEEEE come from the germline V gene. The J segment lost 2 bases and the V segment lost 3 bases, leaving 6 bases of the junction unmatched. This CDR3 contains 15 residues. This chain's CDR3 is CASSSGTGRTYEQYF. The DNA of the CDR3 is TGTGCCAGCAGCTCGGGGACAGGGCGGACCTACGAGCAGTACTTC.

The chain carries TRBV19 and TRBJ1-2; possible D gene TRBD1, 5 bases. The germline gives CDR1 LNHDA, CDR2 SQIVND (reference sequence). V lost 7 bases, J lost 4 bases, and 13 bases lay in between. This CDR3 is built from 13 residues. CDR3 coding DNA: TGTGCCAGTAACTCCCGGGACTTCTATGGCTACACCTTC. It encodes CASNSRDFYGYTF.

This chain joins TRBV7-6 and TRBJ1-1, with a possible D match to TRBD1 (5 bases). The germline CDR1 and CDR2 sequences are SGHVS and FNYEAQ. The CDR3 has 13 residues. Trimming removed 4 bases at V and 3 bases at J, with 9 bases between. CDR3 in amino acids: CASSSQGDTEAFF. The CDR3 coding sequence is TGTGCCAGCAGCTCCCAAGGGGACACTGAAGCTTTCTTT.

This clone is a singleton in its sample. The rearrangement links TRBV3-1 (or the pseudogene TRBV3-2) to TRBJ1-4; no clear D. From germline, CDR1 is LGHDT and CDR2 YNNKEL (reference sequence). The ends were cut back, 0 bases at V and 8 bases at J, with 10 bases in the middle. The length of the CDR3 is 14 residues. The CDR3 DNA reads TGTGCCAGCAGCCAAGATACCGGGAGGGAAAAACTGTTTTTT. This gives the protein CASSQDTGREKLFF.

The rearrangement links TRBV9 to TRBJ2-1; 9 bases fit TRBD2. The CDR3 covers 16 residues. Germline trimming cut 3 bases from V and 4 bases from J; bases unmatched to any gene: 8. The germline CDR1 and CDR2 sequences are SGDLS and YYNGEE. CDR3 loop: CASSALSGGTYNEQFF. The CDR3 region has the DNA TGTGCCAGCAGCGCTCTAAGCGGGGGGACTTACAATGAGCAGTTCTTC.

The gene calls are TRBV15 and TRBJ2-1, with D perhaps matching TRBD2 (6 bases). The CDR3 has 14 amino acids. CDR1 LNHNV and CDR2 YYDKDF come from the germline V gene (reference sequence). Trimming cost V 1 base and J 6 bases, with 10 bases left between them. This chain's CDR3 is CATSRVETSNEQFF. The CDR3 bases are TGTGCCACCAGCAGAGTCGAGACTAGCAATGAGCAGTTCTTC.

The J gene is TRBJ1-2, the V gene TRBV5-1, with D unclear. V lost 0 bases and J 0 bases, leaving 15 bases between the germline ends. The CDR3 runs to 17 residues. Germline assignment: CDR1 SGHRS and CDR2 YFSETQ. The CDR3 nucleotides are TGCGCCAGCAGCTTGGATGTCATAACCCGAGCTAACTATGGCTACACCTTC. Amino acid sequence: CASSLDVITRANYGYTF.

The J gene is TRBJ1-6, the V gene TRBV5-1, with D perhaps matching TRBD1 (5 bases). The CDR3 sequence is 16 residues long. Germline CDR1 is SGHRS and CDR2 is YFSETQ. Trimming pared 0 bases from V and 4 bases from J, leaving 11 bases between. Written as DNA, the CDR3 is TGCGCCAGCAGCTTGGATATACAGGTTTATAATTCACCCCTCCACTTT. It specifies CASSLDIQVYNSPLHF. Filled out from reference TRBV5-1 and TRBJ1-6, the complete variable domain reads KAGVTQTPRYLIKTRGQQVTLSCSPISGHRSVSWYQQTPGQGLQFLFEYFSETQRNKGNFPGRFSGRQFSNSRSEMNVSTLELGDSALYLCASSLDIQVYNSPLHFGNGTRLTVT.

The CDR3 bases are TGTGCCAGCAGCCACTGGACAGGGAATAATCAGCCCCAGCATTTT. Its translation: CASSHWTGNNQPQHF. The rearrangement uses TRBV7-8 and TRBJ1-5; 8 bases are a match to TRBD1. CDR1 SGHVS and CDR2 FQNEAQ come from the germline V gene. The V and J ends lost 5 bases and 4 bases, in that order; junction bases with no gene match: 7. The CDR3 is 15 residues long.

Only one count was recorded for this clone. The chain uses TRBV4-1 and TRBJ2-5; 8 bases are shared with TRBD2. Germline lookup yields CDR1 MGHRA and CDR2 YSYEKL. The CDR3 is made up of 15 amino acids. Trimming cost V 3 bases and J 10 bases; bases outside gene matches: 13. This CDR3 is CASSHPDAGGDIQYF. The CDR3 region has the DNA TGCGCCAGCAGCCACCCTGACGCGGGAGGAGATATCCAGTACTTC.

This sequence joins TRBV6-5 and TRBJ1-1, with D possibly TRBD1 on 5 matching bases. Looked up from germline, CDR1 is MNHEY and CDR2 is SVGAGI. The V end was cut by 4 bases, the J end by 5 bases, with 11 bases between. The CDR3 sequence is 13 residues long. CDR3 amino acids: CASSSRGGTEAFF. In DNA form, the CDR3 reads TGTGCCAGCAGTTCCCGTGGGGGGACTGAAGCTTTCTTT.

V gene TRBV7-8 combines with J gene TRBJ2-5; TRBD1 matches at 8 bases. This CDR3 has 13 residues. V trimming: 5 bases; J trimming: 10 bases; junction bases outside the gene matches: 9. Germline loops: CDR1 SGHVS, CDR2 FQNEAQ. The CDR3 nucleotides are TGTGCCAGCAGCCAAGACAGGGGAAATGTCCAGTACTTC. Its translation: CASSQDRGNVQYF.

The chain uses TRBV30 and TRBJ1-4; a weak D match, TRBD1 (6 bases). Trimming shortened V by 0 bases and J by 8 bases, and 13 bases separated the two germline ends. The CDR3 is 14 residues long. Looked up from germline, CDR1 is GTSNPN and CDR2 is SVGIG (reference sequence). This CDR3 is CAWSVTGSREKLFF. CDR3 in DNA: TGTGCCTGGAGTGTGACAGGCTCTCGAGAAAAACTGTTTTTT. Supplemented by reference TRBV30 and TRBJ1-4, the full variable domain reads SQTIHQWPATLVQPVGSPLSLECTVEGTSNPNLYWYRQAAGRGLQLLFYSVGIGQISSEVPQNLSASRPQDRQFILSSKKLLLSDSGFYLCAWSVTGSREKLFFGSGTQLSVL.

The chain has TRBV5-1 and TRBJ1-5; D call uncertain. Germline V lookup: CDR1 SGHRS, CDR2 YFSETQ. The length of the CDR3 is 14 residues. Between the trimmed V and J ends, which lost 0 bases and 2 bases, there was a span of 6 bases. The CDR3 bases are TGCGCCAGCAGCTTGGAGGCGGGCAATCAGCCCCAGCATTTT. Its translation: CASSLEAGNQPQHF.

The CDR3 nucleotides are TGCGCCAGCAGACATGACAGTTACGAGCAGTACTTC. This encodes CASRHDSYEQYF. The chain links TRBV5-1 to TRBJ2-7; perhaps TRBD1 as D (5 bases). This CDR3 contains 12 residues. Trimming left V 5 bases short and J 4 bases short, with 10 bases between. Germline V gives CDR1 SGHRS, CDR2 YFSETQ. Drawing the rest from reference TRBV5-1 and TRBJ2-7, the complete variable domain is KAGVTQTPRYLIKTRGQQVTLSCSPISGHRSVSWYQQTPGQGLQFLFEYFSETQRNKGNFPGRFSGRQFSNSRSEMNVSTLELGDSALYLCASRHDSYEQYFGPGTRLTVT.

The gene calls are TRBV7-3 and TRBJ2-1; TRBD1 aligns across 8 bases. The CDR3 has 13 residues. CDR1 is SGHTA, CDR2 FQGTGA, per germline. Losses at the gene ends were 8 bases for V and 4 bases for J; bases not matched to a gene: 4. Written as DNA, the CDR3 is TGTGCCAGCGGACAGGGATTATACAATGAGCAGTTCTTC. Translating it yields CASGQGLYNEQFF. The full variable domain, with the rest looked up from reference TRBV7-3 and TRBJ2-1, is GAGVSQTPSNKVTEKGKYVELRCDPISGHTALYWYRQSLGQGPEFLIYFQGTGAADDSGLPNDRFFAVRPEGSVSTLKIQRTERGDSAVYLCASGQGLYNEQFFGPGTRLTVL.

CDR3 in DNA: TGCGCCAGCAGCCATTCCGGACAGGGCCCTAATTCACCCCTCCACTTT. Amino acid sequence: CASSHSGQGPNSPLHF. V usage is TRBV5-1 and J usage is TRBJ1-6; 8 bases align to TRBD1. Looked up from germline, CDR1 is SGHRS and CDR2 is YFSETQ. There are 16 residues in the CDR3. V was pared by 4 bases and J by 6 bases, with 9 bases of the junction left unmatched. Together with reference TRBV5-1 and TRBJ1-6, the CDR3 gives the full variable domain: KAGVTQTPRYLIKTRGQQVTLSCSPISGHRSVSWYQQTPGQGLQFLFEYFSETQRNKGNFPGRFSGRQFSNSRSEMNVSTLELGDSALYLCASSHSGQGPNSPLHFGNGTRLTVT.

This clone was observed a few times. CDR3 in amino acids: CASSLSTSGGINEQFF. CDR3 DNA sequence: TGTGCCAGCAGCTTAAGCACTAGCGGGGGGATCAATGAGCAGTTCTTC. The chain is built from TRBV7-3 and TRBJ2-1; 12 bases are a match to TRBD2. V gave up 1 base and J gave up 6 bases; unmatched junction bases: 4. CDR3 size: 16 residues. Per the germline V gene, CDR1 is SGHTA and CDR2 is FQGTGA.

This chain links TRBV7-6 with TRBJ2-4; a possible D gene is TRBD2 (6 bases). Germline V gene sequence: CDR1 SGHVS, CDR2 FNYEAQ. The CDR3 is made up of 15 amino acids. V was shortened by 5 bases and J by 7 bases, with 18 bases between the two germline ends. The CDR3 sequence is CASSPGVGSGNIQYF. CDR3 nucleotide sequence: TGTGCCAGCAGCCCAGGAGTCGGGAGCGGTAACATTCAGTACTTC.

This clone was picked up a small number of times. The rearrangement uses TRBV2 and TRBJ1-2; D not resolved. V lost 4 bases and J 5 bases, leaving 14 bases between the germline ends. CDR1 and CDR2 (germline): SNHLY, FYNNEI. This CDR3 contains 14 residues. CDR3 in DNA: TGTGCCAGCAGTGTCGAGGGAAGAGATTATGGCTACACCTTC. The encoded protein is CASSVEGRDYGYTF.

The chain is built from TRBV4-1 and TRBJ2-7; D might be TRBD2 (6 bases). The germline V gene encodes CDR1 MGHRA and CDR2 YSYEKL. The CDR3 loop spans 13 amino acids. Trimming pared 5 bases from V and 9 bases from J, leaving 17 bases between. The CDR3 region is CASSVLWGDLQYF. CDR3 nucleotides: TGCGCCAGCAGCGTCCTGTGGGGGGATTTGCAGTACTTC.

The V call is TRBV6-1, the J call TRBJ1-2; no clear D. V was cut by 1 base and J by 1 base, with 10 bases left in between. The length of the CDR3 is 15 residues. The germline V gene encodes CDR1 MNHNS and CDR2 SASEGT. The CDR3 here is CASSEGGSFNYGYTF. CDR3 coding DNA: TGTGCCAGCAGTGAAGGAGGCAGCTTTAACTATGGCTACACCTTC.

The chain combines TRBV7-9 with TRBJ1-1; possibly TRBD1 for D (5 bases). The CDR3 spans 15 residues. The germline gives CDR1 SEHNR, CDR2 FQNEAQ (reference sequence). Deletions cut 5 bases from V and 0 bases from J, with 13 bases between. The CDR3 spells CASSARQIMNTEAFF. The CDR3 DNA is TGTGCCAGCAGCGCCCGACAGATCATGAACACTGAAGCTTTCTTT.

The chain couples TRBV3-1 (or the pseudogene TRBV3-2) to TRBJ2-5; 8 bases are shared with TRBD1. Germline V gives CDR1 LGHDT, CDR2 YNNKEL (reference sequence). CDR3 size: 15 residues. After removal of 0 bases from V and 5 bases from J, the junction contained 5 bases not matched to a gene. Here the CDR3 DNA reads TGTGCCAGCAGCCAAGAAGACAGGGGTCCGGAGACCCAGTACTTC. This codes for CASSQEDRGPETQYF.

The V and J genes are TRBV5-1 and TRBJ2-5, with TRBD1 as a possible D gene (6 bases). CDR3 length: 16 amino acids. V was trimmed by 4 bases and J by 2 bases, leaving 18 bases between them. The V gene's germline CDR1 is SGHRS and CDR2 YFSETQ. The CDR3 protein is CASSTLDRPLQETQYF. CDR3 DNA: TGCGCCAGCAGCACACTCGACAGGCCTTTGCAAGAGACCCAGTACTTC.